This TCR beta chain was sequenced for a study of cytomegalovirus exposure and HLA in healthy donors. Study as a whole: Out of 398 genotyped donors, about 84% belonged to the Caucasian-associated ancestry cluster.

V dropped 0 bases and J dropped 5; count of bases not matched to a gene: 7. Looked up from germline, CDR1 is SGDLS and CDR2 is YYNGEE. CDR3 length equals 16 residues. Concerning this clone itself: Antigen unknown.

A multiplex PCR was run with 60 Vbeta primers and 13 Jbeta primers. Generated by immunoSEQ multiplex PCR, the TCRdb table keeps only in-frame clones and is missing some. In the table there are 98,000 or so clones, over 60% of which are singletons. Study results and limitations: A likely sequencing artifact accounted for one observed cluster of highly shared sequence variants. In a later analysis, V- and J-gene trimming of beta chains associated with a DCLRE1C missense variant, replicated independently. Previously analyzed data showed that most TCR beta V segments were productive at a frequency of about 87% or about 30%.

V gene TRBV9 combines with J gene TRBJ2-7, with TRBD2 identical over 11 bases. Sequencing used PBMCs. The TCR was taken from a human donor in good health. For the CDR3, the DNA is TGTGCCAGCAGCGTAGATACTAGCGGGAGAATCCACGAGCAGTACTTC. Protein: CASSVDTSGRIHEQYF.